This T cell receptor beta chain was profiled in a study of blood T cell repertoires in COVID-19. Per the study methods: Reference gene primer amplification gave estimated nucleated cell counts. Method: immunoSEQ multiplex PCR; TCRdb's copy keeps in-frame clones and lacks some. The V and J calls and clone size were taken over from that table, and D and trimming were inferred from the DNA. Of about 390,000 clones in the sample, 87% were seen once. In Seattle, patients joined the study during active infection and were tracked longitudinally. This CDR3 contains 13 residues. CDR1 is SNHLY, CDR2 FYNNEI, per germline. V lost 7 bases to trimming and J lost 1 base, with 8 bases between them.

V usage is TRBV2 and J usage is TRBJ1-5, with D possibly matching TRBD1 (5 bases). This receptor was obtained from a woman between 55 and 75 years old with COVID-19, enrolled during active disease. The sample was peripheral blood. As DNA, the CDR3 is TGTGCCAGCACCCGACAGAGCAATCAGCCCCAGCATTTT. Its translation: CASTRQSNQPQHF.